The next 24 T cell receptor beta chains were all read from a single sample in a study of cytomegalovirus exposure and HLA in healthy donors. Researchers ran the PCR with 60 Vbeta and 13 Jbeta primers. Clones were read by immunoSEQ multiplex PCR, and TCRdb kept only the in-frame ones, dropping some. The data hold about 100,000 clones, with approximately 80% observed a single time. Sequenced material: PBMCs. The source of these receptors is a male donor in good health and CMV-seronegative.

In its sample, this clone was seen a few times. The V gene is TRBV27, the J gene TRBJ2-7, with D tentatively TRBD1 (6 bases). The V and J ends lost 5 bases and 4 bases respectively, with 15 bases between them. The germline CDR1 and CDR2 sequences are MNHEY and SMNVEV (reference sequence). CDR3 length: 14 residues. CDR3: CASSPGQLEYEQYF. CDR3 DNA sequence: TGTGCCAGCAGTCCAGGACAGTTAGAATACGAGCAGTACTTC.

This rearrangement joins TRBV2 to TRBJ2-5; no clear D. CDR3 length: 14 amino acids. Trimming pared 3 bases from V and 5 bases from J, leaving 13 bases between. The germline V gene has CDR1 SNHLY and CDR2 FYNNEI. The CDR3 region is CASSEMLVGETQYF. The CDR3 DNA is TGTGCCAGCAGTGAGATGCTAGTTGGCGAGACCCAGTACTTC. The whole variable domain, remainder taken from reference TRBV2 and TRBJ2-5, is EPEVTQTPSHQVTQMGQEVILRCVPISNHLYFYWYRQILGQKVEFLVSFYNNEISEKSEIFDDQFSVERPDGSNFTLKIRSTKLEDSAMYFCASSEMLVGETQYFGPGTRLLVL.

Worth noting for this clone: The junction and the germline gene differ at one end; a read error may be behind it. The rearrangement joins TRBV18 to TRBJ1-1; maybe TRBD1 (6 bases). This CDR3 contains 14 residues. CDR1 and CDR2 (germline): KGHSH, LQKENI. The CDR3 here is CASSRTAQYTEASF. The CDR3 DNA is TGTGCCAGCTCACGGACAGCCCAATACACTGAAGCTTCCTTT.

This rearrangement joins TRBV19 to TRBJ1-1; D gene unclear. From germline, CDR1 is LNHDA and CDR2 SQIVND (reference sequence). The CDR3 loop spans 14 amino acids. V was pared by 8 bases and J by 3 bases, with 16 bases between. The CDR3, as DNA: TGTGCCAGTGAACCGACCTGGAGGGACACTGAAGCTTTCTTT. This encodes CASEPTWRDTEAFF.

This chain links TRBV7-6 with TRBJ2-2; perhaps TRBD1 as D (5 bases). The V end was cut by 4 bases, the J end by 1 base, with 10 bases between. Germline V gene lookup returns CDR1 SGHVS and CDR2 FNYEAQ. The CDR3 runs 15 residues. The CDR3 region is CASSWWGENTGELFF. DNA of the CDR3: TGTGCCAGCAGCTGGTGGGGCGAGAACACCGGGGAGCTGTTTTTT.

The chain uses TRBV7-3 and TRBJ2-7; no firm D call. Trimming stripped 5 bases from V and 5 bases from J, with 13 bases between. The CDR3 covers 13 residues. The germline gives CDR1 SGHTA, CDR2 FQGTGA. Written as DNA, the CDR3 is TGTGCCAGCAGCCCCTCCCCTCCTCACGAGCAGTACTTC. It yields the protein CASSPSPPHEQYF.

This clone came up once. V gene TRBV2 combines with J gene TRBJ2-1, with D possibly matching TRBD2 (6 bases). Per the germline V gene, CDR1 is SNHLY and CDR2 is FYNNEI. CDR3 length: 16 residues. V dropped 7 bases and J dropped 8 bases, with 24 bases sitting between them. The CDR3 sequence: CASKMGWSGPLDEQFF. CDR3 sequence (DNA): TGTGCCAGCAAAATGGGGTGGAGCGGGCCGCTCGATGAGCAGTTCTTC. Looking up the rest from reference TRBV2 and TRBJ2-1 gives the full variable domain: EPEVTQTPSHQVTQMGQEVILRCVPISNHLYFYWYRQILGQKVEFLVSFYNNEISEKSEIFDDQFSVERPDGSNFTLKIRSTKLEDSAMYFCASKMGWSGPLDEQFFGPGTRLTVL.

The rearrangement links TRBV5-1 to TRBJ2-1; 13 nucleotides align to TRBD2. The CDR3 is made up of 17 amino acids. J lost 4 bases, V lost 5 bases, and 9 bases had no gene match. CDR1 and CDR2 from the germline V gene are SGHRS and YFSETQ. The CDR3 reads CASSDIKLAGGYNEQFF. CDR3 coding DNA: TGCGCCAGCAGTGACATTAAACTAGCGGGAGGGTACAATGAGCAGTTCTTC.

This chain uses TRBV6-1 with TRBJ1-2; possibly TRBD1 for D (5 bases). Germline V CDR1 and CDR2: MNHNS, SASEGT. The CDR3 length is 14 residues. Trimming left V 0 bases short and J 4 bases short, with 9 bases between. The CDR3 region is CASSEASGFYGYTF. The CDR3 DNA reads TGTGCCAGCAGTGAAGCTTCAGGGTTCTATGGCTACACCTTC.

The CDR3 is CASSEVGMRAKNIQYF. CDR3 DNA: TGTGCCAGCAGTGAAGTGGGTATGAGGGCCAAAAACATTCAGTACTTC. The chain joins TRBV2 to TRBJ2-4; no firm D call. CDR1 SNHLY and CDR2 FYNNEI come from the germline V gene. Between the trimmed V and J ends, which lost 1 base and 1 base, there was a span of 11 bases. The CDR3 runs 16 residues.

J is TRBJ1-6 and V is TRBV30; D gene uncertain. Trimming took 4 bases from V and 6 from J, leaving 13 bases between them. Germline CDR1 GTSNPN, CDR2 SVGIG (reference sequence). The CDR3 spans 14 residues. The CDR3 DNA is TGTGCCTGGACCTTGGAGACGCTTAATTCACCCCTCCACTTT. Its protein product is CAWTLETLNSPLHF. Full variable domain (outside the CDR3, taken from reference TRBV30 and TRBJ1-6): SQTIHQWPATLVQPVGSPLSLECTVEGTSNPNLYWYRQAAGRGLQLLFYSVGIGQISSEVPQNLSASRPQDRQFILSSKKLLLSDSGFYLCAWTLETLNSPLHFGNGTRLTVT.

J is TRBJ2-2 and V is TRBV19; D gene unclear. Germline values: CDR1 LNHDA, CDR2 SQIVND (reference sequence). The CDR3 runs 12 residues. V lost 7 bases to trimming and J lost 1 base, with 4 bases between them. The CDR3 sequence: CASKLNTGELFF. CDR3 DNA sequence: TGTGCCAGTAAGCTGAACACCGGGGAGCTGTTTTTT.

The chain combines TRBV2 with TRBJ2-7; D uncertain. The CDR3 length is 14 residues. From germline, CDR1 is SNHLY and CDR2 FYNNEI. V gave up 0 bases and J gave up 5 bases, with 11 bases separating them. In DNA form, the CDR3 reads TGTGCCAGCAGTGAAGCTTTAGCTGTACACGAGCAGTACTTC. Translated: CASSEALAVHEQYF.

CDR3 loop: CASSTSDGGWETQYF. DNA of the CDR3: TGTGCCAGCAGTACCTCGGACGGGGGGTGGGAGACCCAGTACTTC. The rearrangement joins TRBV27 to TRBJ2-5; 7 bases agree with TRBD2. The CDR3 spans 15 residues. The V segment lost 5 bases and the J segment 5 bases; nucleotides outside the gene matches: 11. The V gene's germline CDR1 is MNHEY and CDR2 SMNVEV (reference sequence).

V is TRBV19 and J is TRBJ1-4, with 11 bases lining up with TRBD1. This CDR3 region has 15 residues. Germline CDR1 reads LNHDA; CDR2 reads SQIVND (reference sequence). V gave up 6 bases and J gave up 2 bases; unmatched junction bases: 2. In DNA form, the CDR3 reads TGTGCCAGTAGGAGGACAGGGGGCACTAATGAAAAACTGTTTTTT. Translating it yields CASRRTGGTNEKLFF.

The CDR3 DNA reads as TGTGCCAGCAATCCCGGGGTTGTAACTAATGAAAAACTGTTTTTT. It encodes CASNPGVVTNEKLFF. The V and J genes are TRBV2 and TRBJ1-4; D not resolved. This CDR3 contains 15 residues. The germline V gene has CDR1 SNHLY and CDR2 FYNNEI. Trimming removed 7 bases at V and 1 base at J, with 13 bases between.

This chain's CDR3 is CASSSPGQLAEKLFF. CDR3 DNA sequence: TGTGCCAGCAGCTCACCGGGACAGCTAGCTGAAAAACTGTTTTTT. This chain connects TRBV11-2 to TRBJ1-4; 7 nucleotides match TRBD1. Unmatched junction bases numbered 9, after V lost 4 bases and J lost 7 bases. The CDR3 length is 15 residues. The V gene's germline CDR1 is SGHAT and CDR2 FQNNGV. Combining the CDR3 with reference TRBV11-2 and TRBJ1-4 gives the whole variable domain EAGVAQSPRYKIIEKRQSVAFWCNPISGHATLYWYQQILGQGPKLLIQFQNNGVVDDSQLPKDRFSAERLKGVDSTLKIQPAKLEDSAVYLCASSSPGQLAEKLFFGSGTQLSVL.

This rearrangement joins TRBV10-3 to TRBJ2-7; 8 positions match TRBD1. Germline V lookup: CDR1 ENHRY, CDR2 SYGVKD. This CDR3 is built from 16 residues. Trimming at V came to 2 bases and at J to 3 bases, leaving 9 bases not matched to a gene. The CDR3 spells CAISEPDGTGHYEQYF. The CDR3 region has the DNA TGTGCCATCAGTGAGCCGGATGGGACAGGCCACTACGAGCAGTACTTC.

The genes are TRBV29-1 and TRBJ2-1; the match to TRBD2 covers 10 bases. With V trimmed by 0 bases and J by 7 bases, 9 bases remained unmatched. This CDR3 spans 16 amino acids. Germline CDR1 reads SQVTM; CDR2 reads ANQGSEA. CDR3 sequence (DNA): TGCAGCGTTGAAGATTGGCTAGCGGGAGAGGGTAATGAGCAGTTCTTC. This sequence encodes CSVEDWLAGEGNEQFF.

This clone has only a few counts. V and J are TRBV5-5 and TRBJ2-7; TRBD2 agrees at 11 bases. Germline V gives CDR1 SGHKS, CDR2 YYEKEE (reference sequence). Losses at the gene ends were 4 bases for V and 2 bases for J; bases not matched to a gene: 5. This CDR3 region has 15 residues. CDR3 sequence: CASSPTTSGTYEQYF. The CDR3 DNA reads as TGTGCCAGCAGCCCGACGACTAGCGGGACCTACGAGCAGTACTTC.

For the CDR3, the DNA is TGTGCCAGCTACAGAGAACAGGTGGTGGGAGAGCAGTACTTC. Residues: CASYREQVVGEQYF. The chain is built from TRBV27 and TRBJ2-7, with TRBD1 as a possible D gene (5 bases). CDR3 length equals 14 residues. The V gene's germline CDR1 is MNHEY and CDR2 SMNVEV (reference sequence). V lost 8 bases, J lost 7 bases, and 21 bases lay in between.

This clone has only a few counts. The gene calls are TRBV9 and TRBJ2-2; D call uncertain. Germline values: CDR1 SGDLS, CDR2 YYNGEE. V lost 4 bases and J 6 bases, leaving 4 bases between the germline ends. This CDR3 comprises 11 residues. CDR3 bases: TGTGCCAGCAGCAGCCCCGGGGAGCTGTTTTTT. This translates into CASSSPGELFF. Combining the CDR3 with reference TRBV9 and TRBJ2-2 gives the whole variable domain DSGVTQTPKHLITATGQRVTLRCSPRSGDLSVYWYQQSLDQGLQFLIQYYNGEERAKGNILERFSAQQFPDLHSELNLSSLELGDSALYFCASSSPGELFFGEGSRLTVL.

The chain uses TRBV6-4 and TRBJ2-7; 14 nucleotides line up with TRBD2. Germline lookup yields CDR1 MRHNA and CDR2 SNTAGT. CDR3 size: 17 residues. V lost 5 bases to trimming and J lost 2 bases; unmatched junction nucleotides: 8. The CDR3 loop is CASSQPSTSGRAYEQYF. CDR3 nucleotides: TGTGCCAGCAGTCAACCTTCGACTAGCGGGAGGGCCTACGAGCAGTACTTC.

The V and J genes are TRBV6-1 and TRBJ1-2, with 9 bases that match TRBD1. The CDR3 is 13 amino acids. The V segment lost 7 bases and the J segment 7 bases; nucleotides outside the gene matches: 7. CDR1 is MNHNS and CDR2 is SASEGT in the germline V gene. Here the CDR3 reads CASTLDRGGGYTF. The CDR3 DNA is TGTGCCAGCACCCTCGACAGGGGGGGTGGCTACACCTTC.